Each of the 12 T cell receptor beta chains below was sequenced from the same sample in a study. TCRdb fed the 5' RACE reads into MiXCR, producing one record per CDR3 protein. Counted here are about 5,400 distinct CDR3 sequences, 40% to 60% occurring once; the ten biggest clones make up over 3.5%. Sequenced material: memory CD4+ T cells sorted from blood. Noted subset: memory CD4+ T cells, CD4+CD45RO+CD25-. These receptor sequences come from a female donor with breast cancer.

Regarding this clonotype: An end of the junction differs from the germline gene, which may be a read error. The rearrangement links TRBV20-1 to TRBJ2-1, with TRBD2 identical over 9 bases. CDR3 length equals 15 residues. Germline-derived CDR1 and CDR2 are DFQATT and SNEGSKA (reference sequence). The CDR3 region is CRASKGGRAYNEQFF. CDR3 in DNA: TGCCGTGCTAGCAAGGGCGGGAGGGCCTACAATGAGCAGTTCTTC.

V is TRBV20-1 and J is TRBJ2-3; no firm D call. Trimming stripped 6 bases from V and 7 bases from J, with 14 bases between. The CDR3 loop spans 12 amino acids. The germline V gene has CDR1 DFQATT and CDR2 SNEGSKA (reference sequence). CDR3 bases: TGCAGTGCGAAGGGAACGGAACATACGCAGTATTTT. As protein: CSAKGTEHTQYF.

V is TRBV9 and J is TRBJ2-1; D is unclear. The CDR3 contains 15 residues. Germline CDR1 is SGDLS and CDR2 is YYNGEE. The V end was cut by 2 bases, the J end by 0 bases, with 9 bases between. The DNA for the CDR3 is TGTGCCAGCAGCGTGTCACTAAACTCCTACAATGAGCAGTTCTTC. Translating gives CASSVSLNSYNEQFF.

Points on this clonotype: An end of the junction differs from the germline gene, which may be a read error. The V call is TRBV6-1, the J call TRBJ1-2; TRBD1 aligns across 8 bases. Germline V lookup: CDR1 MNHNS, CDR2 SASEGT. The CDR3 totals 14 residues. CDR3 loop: CASSTWTGSYGYAF. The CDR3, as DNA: TGTGCCAGCAGTACGTGGACAGGGAGCTATGGCTACGCCTTC.

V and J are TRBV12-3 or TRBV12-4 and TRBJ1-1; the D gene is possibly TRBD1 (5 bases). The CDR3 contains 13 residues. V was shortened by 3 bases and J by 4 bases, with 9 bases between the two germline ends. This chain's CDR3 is CASSFGGGTEAFF. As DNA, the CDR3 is TGTGCCAGCAGTTTCGGGGGTGGCACTGAAGCTTTCTTT.

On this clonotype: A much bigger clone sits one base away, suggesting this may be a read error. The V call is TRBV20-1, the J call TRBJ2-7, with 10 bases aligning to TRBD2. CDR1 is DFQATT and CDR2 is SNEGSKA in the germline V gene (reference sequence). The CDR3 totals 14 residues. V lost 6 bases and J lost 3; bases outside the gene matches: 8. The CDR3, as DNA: TGCAGTGCACGGGCTAGCGGGAGACACTACGAGCAGTACTTC. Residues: CSARASGRHYEQYF.

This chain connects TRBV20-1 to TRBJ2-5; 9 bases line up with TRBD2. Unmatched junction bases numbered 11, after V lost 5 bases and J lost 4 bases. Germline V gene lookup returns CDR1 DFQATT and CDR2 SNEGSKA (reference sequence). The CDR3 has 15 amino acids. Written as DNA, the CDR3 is TGCAGTGCTGGGGCTAGCGGGAACGGTAGAGAGACCCAGTACTTC. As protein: CSAGASGNGRETQYF.

This chain's CDR3 is CSTARLAGETQYF. CDR3 nucleotides: TGCAGCACGGCTCGTCTAGCGGGAGAGACCCAGTACTTC. The rearrangement uses TRBV29-1 and TRBJ2-5; 8 nucleotides match TRBD2. The CDR3 extends over 13 amino acids. V gave up 8 bases and J gave up 4 bases; unmatched junction bases: 9. Germline CDR1 reads SQVTM; CDR2 reads ANQGSEA.

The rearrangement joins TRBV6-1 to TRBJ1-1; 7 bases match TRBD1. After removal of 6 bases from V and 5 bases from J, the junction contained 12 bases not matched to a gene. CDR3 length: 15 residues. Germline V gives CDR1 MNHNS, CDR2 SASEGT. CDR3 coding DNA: TGTGCCAGCAGGTCTGGTGGAGGGGGCCAAACTGAAGCTTTCTTT. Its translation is CASRSGGGGQTEAFF.

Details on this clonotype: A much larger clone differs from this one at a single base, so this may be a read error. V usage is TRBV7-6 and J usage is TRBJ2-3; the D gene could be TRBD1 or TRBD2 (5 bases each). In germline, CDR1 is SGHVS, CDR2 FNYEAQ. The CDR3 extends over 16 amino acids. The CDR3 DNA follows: TGTGCCACCGCCCGAAACCGGGACGGTGGCACAAATACGCAGTATTTT. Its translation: CATARNRDGGTNTQYF.

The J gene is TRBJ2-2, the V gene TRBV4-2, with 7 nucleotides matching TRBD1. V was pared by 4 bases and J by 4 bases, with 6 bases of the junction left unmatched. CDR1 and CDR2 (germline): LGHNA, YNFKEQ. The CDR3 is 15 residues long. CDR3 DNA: TGTGCCAGCAGCCCCGGGGACAGCATCACCGGGGAGCTGTTTTTT. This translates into CASSPGDSITGELFF.

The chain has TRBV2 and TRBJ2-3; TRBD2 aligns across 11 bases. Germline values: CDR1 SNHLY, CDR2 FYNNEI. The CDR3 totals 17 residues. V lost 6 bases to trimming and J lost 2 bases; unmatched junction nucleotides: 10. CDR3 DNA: TGTGCCAGCAGCGGAGGGCTAGCGGGGGGTCCCACAGATACGCAGTATTTT. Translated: CASSGGLAGGPTDTQYF.